The clone carrying this TCR beta chain has just a few counts. No antigen is known for it. The data derive from a study of naive and memory T cell subsets. The study, taken as a whole, reports: Naive repertoires, especially CD8, held a few larger clonotypes, possibly memory cells re-expressing CD45RA.

CMV status came from CD4+ IFNgamma after overnight CMV lysate stimulation. Germline V CDR1 and CDR2: LGHNA, YSLEER. The V gene end was trimmed by 4 bases and the J gene end by 4 bases; junction bases not matched to a gene: 9. The CDR3 has 15 amino acids. An equimolar mix of two oligonucleotides served as the beta constant-region primer for TRBC1 and TRBC2. Four rounds of PCR amplified the ligated cDNA using nested alpha and beta constant-region primers plus SP2. TCRdb re-derived calls from the UMI-ligation and nested PCR reads in MiXCR, one entry per CDR3 protein. The top ten hold around 0.11% of the sample, which has approximately 140,000 distinct CDR3 sequences, roughly 22% seen once.

Sequencing was carried out using naive CD4+ T cells from blood. The chain links TRBV4-3 to TRBJ2-7; 8 nucleotides align to TRBD1. The clonotype was recovered from a human donor in good health. The DNA for the CDR3 is TGCGCCAGCAGCCGGAGTCTGGACAGGGTATACGAGCAGTACTTC. It yields the protein CASSRSLDRVYEQYF.